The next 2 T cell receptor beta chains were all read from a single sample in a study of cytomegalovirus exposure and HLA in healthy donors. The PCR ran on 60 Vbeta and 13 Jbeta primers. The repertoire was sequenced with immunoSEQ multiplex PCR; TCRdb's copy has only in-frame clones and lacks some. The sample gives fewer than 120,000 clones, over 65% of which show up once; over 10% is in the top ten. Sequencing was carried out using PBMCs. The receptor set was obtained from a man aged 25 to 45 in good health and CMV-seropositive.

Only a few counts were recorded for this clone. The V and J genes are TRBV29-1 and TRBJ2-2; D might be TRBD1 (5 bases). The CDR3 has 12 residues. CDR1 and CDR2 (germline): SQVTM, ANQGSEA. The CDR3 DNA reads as TGCAGTCGGCCAGGGATAACCGGGGAGCTGTTTTTT. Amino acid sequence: CSRPGITGELFF.

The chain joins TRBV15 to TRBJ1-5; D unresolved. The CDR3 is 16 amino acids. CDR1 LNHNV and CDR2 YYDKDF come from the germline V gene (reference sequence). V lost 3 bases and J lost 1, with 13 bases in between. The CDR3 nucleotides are TGTGCCACCAGCAGTAAAGGACTGCTGAGCAATCAGCCCCAGCATTTT. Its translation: CATSSKGLLSNQPQHF.